These 15 T cell receptor beta chains were all obtained from the same sample, sequenced in a study of cytomegalovirus exposure and HLA in healthy donors. With 60 Vbeta and 13 Jbeta primers, the PCR was carried out. Profiling relied on immunoSEQ multiplex PCR, and the TCRdb table lists in-frame clones only, not all of them. The table shows some 140,000 clones, with 70% to 80% occurring only once. Sequences were obtained from PBMCs. Every receptor here comes from a woman in her fifties or sixties in good health and CMV-seropositive.

The CDR3 nucleotides are TGTGCCAGCAGCACCGGGACAGGCCCAAGGTCCTATAATTCACCCCTCCACTTT. Translating gives CASSTGTGPRSYNSPLHF. This chain joins TRBV5-5 and TRBJ1-6; 8 bases align to TRBD1. Losses at the gene ends were 4 bases for V and 1 base for J; bases not matched to a gene: 10. The CDR3 contains 18 residues. The V gene's germline CDR1 is SGHKS and CDR2 YYEKEE (reference sequence).

This chain uses TRBV9 with TRBJ1-1; D uncertain. The CDR3 covers 14 residues. CDR1 and CDR2 from the germline V gene are SGDLS and YYNGEE. Trimming shortened V by 4 bases and J by 3 bases, and 13 bases separated the two germline ends. The CDR3 DNA sequence: TGTGCCAGCAGCCCTGAGGGTCAGGACACTGAAGCTTTCTTT. Translated: CASSPEGQDTEAFF.

This chain connects TRBV5-1 to TRBJ1-1, with a possible D match to TRBD1 (6 bases). Germline V gene lookup returns CDR1 SGHRS and CDR2 YFSETQ. The CDR3 has 15 amino acids. Trimming cost V 0 bases and J 1 base, with 10 bases left between them. The CDR3 spells CASSLARQANTEAFF. DNA for the CDR3: TGCGCCAGCAGCTTGGCGCGACAGGCGAACACTGAAGCTTTCTTT.

V and J are TRBV7-8 and TRBJ2-5, with D perhaps matching TRBD1 (6 bases). Germline CDR1 and CDR2: SGHVS and FQNEAQ. This CDR3 has 14 amino acids. The germline V and J ends were trimmed by 5 bases and 1 base, with 11 bases remaining between them. The CDR3 spells CASSDDRLQETQYF. The DNA of the CDR3 is TGTGCCAGCAGCGACGACAGGCTCCAAGAGACCCAGTACTTC.

This clone has a handful of counts. The CDR3 reads CASSFLLRGPAELFF. In DNA form, the CDR3 reads TGTGCCAGCAGCTTTTTGCTGCGGGGGCCCGCGGAGCTGTTTTTT. The chain combines TRBV11-2 with TRBJ2-2; possibly TRBD2 for D (7 bases). CDR3 length: 15 residues. Germline-derived CDR1 and CDR2 are SGHAT and FQNNGV. With 3 bases removed from V and 10 bases from J, the gap between germline ends came to 18 bases.

The chain employs TRBV5-1 and TRBJ1-2, with no clear D. V was trimmed by 3 bases and J by 3 bases, leaving 12 bases between them. The V gene's germline CDR1 is SGHRS and CDR2 YFSETQ. CDR3 length: 14 amino acids. The CDR3: CASSSDTWDYGYTF. The CDR3 DNA reads TGCGCCAGCAGCTCCGACACCTGGGACTATGGCTACACCTTC. Looking up the rest from reference TRBV5-1 and TRBJ1-2 gives the full variable domain: KAGVTQTPRYLIKTRGQQVTLSCSPISGHRSVSWYQQTPGQGLQFLFEYFSETQRNKGNFPGRFSGRQFSNSRSEMNVSTLELGDSALYLCASSSDTWDYGYTFGSGTRLTVV.

The genes are TRBV5-6 and TRBJ2-7; TRBD1 is a possible D gene (5 bases). V was clipped by 0 bases and J by 2 bases, with 15 bases between them. The CDR3 contains 16 residues. Germline assignment: CDR1 SGHDT and CDR2 YYEEEE. CDR3 in DNA: TGTGCCAGCAGCTTGGTAGCCCGGACACTTACCTACGAGCAGTACTTC. Translating gives CASSLVARTLTYEQYF.

This clone has a single count. The chain recombines TRBV30 with TRBJ2-3; TRBD2 aligns across 7 bases. Germline-derived CDR1 and CDR2 are GTSNPN and SVGIG (reference sequence). The CDR3 is 15 residues long. Trimming took 7 bases from V and 4 from J; bases not matched to a gene: 14. The CDR3 nucleotides are TGTGCCTTCGCCGGGGCTAGCGGTTTTGCAGATACGCAGTATTTT. Its protein product is CAFAGASGFADTQYF.

This clone was seen a single time. This rearrangement joins TRBV18 to TRBJ2-7; 7 positions agree with TRBD1. The CDR3 contains 13 residues. Germline V gene data show CDR1 as KGHSH and CDR2 as LQKENI. V lost 4 bases and J lost 4; bases outside the gene matches: 4. The CDR3 sequence is CASSRGQKYEQYF. The CDR3 DNA reads as TGTGCCAGCTCACGGGGACAGAAATACGAGCAGTACTTC.

This clone was found a few times. The V and J genes are TRBV4-2 and TRBJ2-3; 7 bases are shared with TRBD1. This CDR3 region has 18 residues. Germline values: CDR1 LGHNA, CDR2 YNFKEQ. The V and J ends lost 1 base and 8 bases, in that order; junction bases with no gene match: 18. CDR3 loop: CASSQVFRGPQITSTQYF. For the CDR3, the DNA is TGTGCCAGCAGCCAAGTGTTTAGGGGGCCACAGATTACAAGTACGCAGTATTTT.

The chain uses TRBV27 and TRBJ2-5; 9 positions match TRBD2. Germline lookup yields CDR1 MNHEY and CDR2 SMNVEV (reference sequence). The ends lost 3 bases at V and 7 bases at J; junction bases unmatched: 9. The CDR3 totals 15 residues. CDR3 DNA sequence: TGTGCCAGCAGTTTTGGCGGGGGGGCGGCGGGGACCCAGTACTTC. This encodes CASSFGGGAAGTQYF.

The V gene is TRBV30, the J gene TRBJ1-1; D is perhaps TRBD1 (6 bases). The CDR3 has 14 residues. The V end lost 0 bases, the J end lost 3 bases, and 11 bases lay between the germline ends. CDR1 is GTSNPN, CDR2 SVGIG, per germline (reference sequence). CDR3 coding DNA: TGTGCCTGGAGTGTCGGGACACGTGACACTGAAGCTTTCTTT. This translates into CAWSVGTRDTEAFF.

A note on this clone: A junction boundary mismatches the germline segment, possibly from a read error. The CDR3 DNA is TGTGCCAGCAGGTTGGGACTCGACAGCTCCTACAATGAGCAGTTCTTC. This sequence encodes CASRLGLDSSYNEQFF. The V gene is TRBV5-4, the J gene TRBJ2-1; D perhaps matches TRBD2 (6 bases). CDR1 and CDR2 from the germline V gene are SGHNT and YYREEE (reference sequence). CDR3 length: 16 amino acids.

A few counts support this clone. The chain employs TRBV28 and TRBJ1-5; D possibly corresponds to TRBD1 (6 bases). Germline CDR1 and CDR2: MDHEN and SYDVKM. The length of the CDR3 is 15 residues. V shed 6 bases and J shed 6 bases, with 18 bases lying between them. CDR3 sequence: CASRLPQGNSQPQHF. The CDR3 DNA sequence: TGTGCCAGCAGACTCCCACAGGGAAATAGTCAGCCCCAGCATTTT. Using reference TRBV28 and TRBJ1-5 for the parts outside the CDR3, the full variable domain is DVKVTQSSRYLVKRTGEKVFLECVQDMDHENMFWYRQDPGLGLRLIYFSYDVKMKEKGDIPEGYSVSREKKERFSLILESASTNQTSMYLCASRLPQGNSQPQHFGDGTRLSIL.

This rearrangement joins TRBV2 to TRBJ2-5, with TRBD2 identical over 12 bases. Per germline, CDR1 SNHLY and CDR2 FYNNEI. The CDR3 spans 18 residues. V lost 1 base to trimming and J lost 5 bases; unmatched junction nucleotides: 11. The CDR3 region has the DNA TGTGCCAGCAGTGAAGGCGCCTCCGGGACTAGCGGGCTGGAGACCCAGTACTTC. This codes for CASSEGASGTSGLETQYF.